This is a list of T cell receptor beta chains from one sample in a study of CD8 T cells in Susac syndrome. TCRdb reprocessed the immunoSEQ multiplex PCR reads with MiXCR, giving one entry per CDR3 protein. The table shows roughly 110,000 distinct CDR3 sequences, with roughly 90% occurring only once. The sample comprised CD8+ T cells from PBMCs. Receptors were obtained from a human donor in good health. Each CDR3 is given with its conserved first and last residue. A D gene is named only where the DNA matches it firmly. Expanded clones are given a class, and other clones once, few, many or no size at all.

J,size,V,D,CDR3,DNA
TRBJ1-2,-,TRBV19,-,CAGNRAGYGYTF,TGTGCCGGAAACAGGGCCGGCTATGGCTACACCTTC
TRBJ2-1,-,TRBV5-1,TRBD2,CASSLGGTSYNEQFF,TGCGCCAGCAGCTTGGGGGGGACTAGCTACAATGAGCAGTTCTTC
TRBJ2-3,-,TRBV7-3,TRBD2,CASSPGGRGYGTDTQYF,TGTGCCAGCAGCCCGGGGGGGCGGGGGTATGGCACAGATACGCAGTATTTT
TRBJ2-7,-,TRBV12-3/TRBV12-4,-,CASSPRASEQYF,TGTGCCAGCAGTCCCAGGGCGAGTGAGCAGTACTTC
TRBJ2-2,-,TRBV7-2,TRBD1,CASSAGQGPGELFF,TGTGCCAGCAGCGCGGGACAGGGGCCCGGGGAGCTGTTTTTT
TRBJ2-6,-,TRBV3-1,TRBD2,CASSRVAGFSGANVLTF,TGTGCCAGCAGCAGGGTAGCGGGGTTCTCTGGGGCCAACGTCCTGACTTTC
TRBJ2-7,-,TRBV7-3,-,CASSKQGNSYEQYF,TGTGCCAGCAGCAAGCAGGGAAATTCCTACGAGCAGTACTTC
TRBJ2-7,-,TRBV20-1,TRBD2,CSARDSSGGTYEQYF,TGCAGTGCTAGAGATTCAAGCGGGGGAACCTACGAGCAGTACTTC
TRBJ1-4,-,TRBV23-1,-,CASSHPGTGMLEKLFF,TGCGCCAGCAGTCACCCCGGAACAGGGATGCTCGAAAAACTGTTTTTT
TRBJ2-2,-,TRBV6-2/TRBV6-3,-,CASSYQTVTGELFF,TGTGCCAGCAGTTACCAAACAGTAACCGGGGAGCTGTTTTTT
TRBJ2-7,few,TRBV3-1,-,CASSASSYEQYF,TGTGCCAGCAGCGCAAGTTCCTACGAGCAGTACTTC
TRBJ1-3,-,TRBV3-1,-,CASSRERRGSGNTIYF,TGTGCCAGCAGCCGGGAAAGACGTGGCTCTGGAAACACCATATATTTT
TRBJ2-7,-,TRBV14,-,CASSTVGGQEQYF,TGTGCCAGCAGCACAGTGGGGGGGCAAGAGCAGTACTTC
TRBJ2-3,-,TRBV3-1,TRBD2,CASSQEGTSGYTSDTQYF,TGTGCCAGCAGCCAAGAGGGGACTAGCGGGTACACCTCAGATACGCAGTATTTT
TRBJ2-7,-,TRBV29-1,TRBD2,CSVLSSGIKVNEQYF,TGCAGCGTCCTCTCTAGCGGGATCAAGGTCAACGAGCAGTACTTC
TRBJ1-5,-,TRBV2,-,CASSGGWPQHF,TGTGCCAGCAGTGGGGGGTGGCCCCAGCATTTT
TRBJ1-1,-,TRBV13,-,CASSPPMNTEAFF,TGTGCCAGCAGCCCACCTATGAACACTGAAGCTTTCTTT
TRBJ2-1,-,TRBV7-6,TRBD2,CASRVAGGTNEQFF,TGTGCGAGCCGGGTAGCGGGAGGGACCAATGAGCAGTTCTTC
TRBJ2-4,-,TRBV20-1,-,CSARDWAGEAKNIQYF,TGCAGTGCTAGAGATTGGGCAGGGGAGGCCAAAAACATTCAGTACTTC
TRBJ2-1,-,TRBV5-1,-,CASSLDTRNEQFF,TGCGCCAGCAGCTTGGATACGAGGAATGAGCAGTTCTTC
TRBJ1-1,-,TRBV5-1,-,CASSSYLGGAGTEAFF,TGCGCCAGCAGCTCCTATCTCGGGGGGGCTGGCACTGAAGCTTTCTTT
TRBJ1-1,-,TRBV7-9,-,CASSFEWTDLNTEAFF,TGTGCCAGCAGCTTCGAATGGACGGATTTGAACACTGAAGCTTTCTTT
TRBJ2-2,-,TRBV5-4,-,CASSLKVGNTGELFF,TGTGCCAGCAGCTTAAAGGTGGGGAACACCGGGGAGCTGTTTTTT
TRBJ1-4,-,TRBV7-3,-,CASSLGTGEKLFF,TGTGCCAGCAGTCTAGGGACGGGTGAAAAACTGTTTTTT
TRBJ2-5,-,TRBV12-3/TRBV12-4,TRBD2,CASTLSLAGQETQYF,TGTGCCAGCACCTTATCTCTAGCGGGACAAGAGACCCAGTACTTC
TRBJ2-5,-,TRBV7-3,-,CASSPDPAGGMKTQYF,TGTGCCAGCAGCCCCGACCCTGCGGGCGGAATGAAGACCCAGTACTTC
TRBJ1-1,-,TRBV11-2,-,CASSLLVNTEAFF,TGTGCCAGCAGCTTATTGGTGAACACTGAAGCTTTCTTT
TRBJ2-7,-,TRBV7-3,TRBD2,CASSLFVTSGGKTYEQYF,TGTGCCAGCAGCTTATTTGTGACTAGCGGGGGTAAGACCTACGAGCAGTACTTC
TRBJ2-7,-,TRBV4-1,-,CASSQGEGPYEQYF,TGCGCCAGCAGCCAAGGCGAGGGGCCCTACGAGCAGTACTTC
TRBJ1-1,-,TRBV19,TRBD1,CASSIRDRVAVTEAFF,TGTGCCAGTAGTATCCGGGACAGGGTAGCGGTCACTGAAGCTTTCTTT
TRBJ2-2,-,TRBV2,TRBD2,CASSRTSGAGELFF,TGTGCCAGCTCTCGGACTAGCGGTGCCGGGGAGCTGTTTTTT
TRBJ2-4,once,TRBV29-1,TRBD2,CSVGARGDGIQYF,TGCAGCGTTGGGGCCCGGGGGGACGGCATTCAGTACTTC
TRBJ2-3,-,TRBV20-1,-,CSATRTSTDTQYF,TGCAGTGCTACTAGAACTAGCACAGATACGCAGTATTTT
TRBJ2-5,-,TRBV7-3,-,CASSPQAGTPQETQYF,TGTGCCAGCAGCCCCCAGGCCGGGACACCTCAAGAGACCCAGTACTTC
TRBJ1-2,-,TRBV6-5,-,CASSYGQYGYTF,TGTGCCAGCAGTTACGGGCAATATGGCTACACCTTC
TRBJ1-1,-,TRBV3-1,-,CASSLIPENTEAFF,TGTGCCAGCAGCCTAATACCAGAGAACACTGAAGCTTTCTTT
TRBJ2-3,-,TRBV7-2,-,CASSEPIADTQYF,TGTGCCAGCAGCGAACCAATTGCGGATACGCAGTATTTT
TRBJ2-5,once,TRBV19,-,CASSIQGGGETQYF,TGTGCCAGTAGTATCCAGGGAGGCGGAGAGACCCAGTACTTC
TRBJ1-3,-,TRBV20-1,-,CSGFAGNTIYF,TGCAGTGGGTTTGCTGGAAACACCATATATTTT
TRBJ2-5,-,TRBV6-5,-,CASRDSWAAALETQYF,TGTGCCAGCAGGGACTCATGGGCAGCGGCCTTGGAGACCCAGTACTTC
TRBJ2-2,-,TRBV25-1,-,CASSGTANTGELFF,TGTGCCAGCAGTGGCACGGCGAACACCGGGGAGCTGTTTTTT
TRBJ2-3,-,TRBV18,TRBD2,CASSLRTSSEDTQYF,TGTGCCAGCTCACTGCGGACTAGCAGTGAAGATACGCAGTATTTT
TRBJ1-2,-,TRBV11-1,-,CASSFGTPDPTF,TGTGCCAGCAGCTTCGGGACTCCCGATCCCACCTTC
TRBJ2-6,-,TRBV10-3,-,CAISGENSGANVLTF,TGTGCCATCAGTGGGGAGAACTCTGGGGCCAACGTCCTGACTTTC
TRBJ2-7,-,TRBV6-2/TRBV6-3,-,CASSARVEQYF,TGTGCCAGCAGCGCACGGGTCGAGCAGTACTTC
TRBJ2-7,-,TRBV6-1,-,CASSEGSTQGEQYF,TGTGCCAGCAGTGAAGGGTCCACCCAGGGCGAGCAGTACTTC